This is a list of T cell receptor beta chains from one sample in a study of blood T cell repertoires in COVID-19. Assay: immunoSEQ multiplex PCR; the TCRdb copy retains only in-frame clones and omits some. The table includes more than 100,000 clones, about 89% detected once. Sequencing input: peripheral blood. The receptors come from a woman between 55 and 75 years old with acute or convalescent COVID-19. CDR3s include the opening cysteine and the closing phenylalanine or tryptophan. The order of the fields is clone size, J gene, D gene, V gene, CDR3 DNA, CDR3 protein. D genes are given only for firm matches. Size is omitted from some rows. Given values are once, few, many or a class for expanded clones.

clone_size: few; j_call: TRBJ1-2; d_call: .; v_call: TRBV14; cdr3_nt: TGTGCCAGCAGCCAAGACGCGGGGTATGGCTACACCTTC; cdr3_aa: CASSQDAGYGYTF
clone_size: .; j_call: TRBJ2-1; d_call: .; v_call: TRBV7-2; cdr3_nt: TGTGCCAGCAGCTCCCACGGGACAATAGGTGCAAATGAGCAGTTCTTC; cdr3_aa: CASSSHGTIGANEQFF
clone_size: .; j_call: TRBJ2-6; d_call: .; v_call: TRBV25-1; cdr3_nt: TGTGCCAGCAGTATTCTTGCCCCAACGACATCAGGGGCCAACGTCCTGACTTTC; cdr3_aa: CASSILAPTTSGANVLTF
clone_size: .; j_call: TRBJ1-1; d_call: .; v_call: TRBV6-2/TRBV6-3; cdr3_nt: TGTGCCAGCAGTTCAGGGCGGGGGAACACTGAAGCTTTCTTT; cdr3_aa: CASSSGRGNTEAFF
clone_size: once; j_call: TRBJ2-5; d_call: TRBD2; v_call: TRBV30; cdr3_nt: TGTGCCTGGAAGTTGGGGGGAGGGGAGACCCAGTACTTC; cdr3_aa: CAWKLGGGETQYF
clone_size: .; j_call: TRBJ1-1; d_call: TRBD1; v_call: TRBV2; cdr3_nt: TGTGCCAGCAATTTACTAACAGGGGACACTGAAGCTTTCTTT; cdr3_aa: CASNLLTGDTEAFF
clone_size: .; j_call: TRBJ1-3; d_call: .; v_call: TRBV4-1; cdr3_nt: TGCGCCAGCAGCCAACCCGGACAGAGGAGTGAAAACACCATATATTTT; cdr3_aa: CASSQPGQRSENTIYF
clone_size: .; j_call: TRBJ1-6; d_call: TRBD1; v_call: TRBV6-5; cdr3_nt: TGTGCCAGCAGTTCCGGGACAGGGGTTTCACCCCTCCACTTT; cdr3_aa: CASSSGTGVSPLHF
clone_size: .; j_call: TRBJ2-1; d_call: TRBD2; v_call: TRBV7-2; cdr3_nt: TGTGCCAGCAGCTTAGAGGGACTAGCGGGAGTTGAGCAGTTCTTC; cdr3_aa: CASSLEGLAGVEQFF
clone_size: .; j_call: TRBJ2-5; d_call: TRBD2; v_call: TRBV2; cdr3_nt: TGTGCCAGCAGTGAGACTAGCGGGAGCCAAGAGACCCAGTACTTC; cdr3_aa: CASSETSGSQETQYF
clone_size: few; j_call: TRBJ1-5; d_call: .; v_call: TRBV7-4; cdr3_nt: TGTGCCAGCAGCTTAGAATCTCGCAGGCTGCCGTATAGCAATCAGCCCCAGCATTTT; cdr3_aa: CASSLESRRLPYSNQPQHF
clone_size: few; j_call: TRBJ2-3; d_call: .; v_call: TRBV30; cdr3_nt: TGTGCCTGGGGTTTGGCTAGCCCTAGCACAGATACGCAGTATTTT; cdr3_aa: CAWGLASPSTDTQYF
clone_size: .; j_call: TRBJ1-4; d_call: .; v_call: TRBV14; cdr3_nt: TGTGCCAGCAGCCCACGGTCGGGAGGAGAAAAACTGTTTTTT; cdr3_aa: CASSPRSGGEKLFF
clone_size: .; j_call: TRBJ1-2; d_call: .; v_call: TRBV5-1; cdr3_nt: TGCGCCAGCAGCTCCCTTCTCCCCACCGGGGATGGCTACACCTTC; cdr3_aa: CASSSLLPTGDGYTF
clone_size: .; j_call: TRBJ2-1; d_call: .; v_call: TRBV7-2; cdr3_nt: TGTGCCAGCAGCTTGGATCGTAGGACCCGAGGGAATGAGCAGTTCTTC; cdr3_aa: CASSLDRRTRGNEQFF
clone_size: .; j_call: TRBJ1-1; d_call: .; v_call: TRBV6-6; cdr3_nt: TGTGCCAGCAGCCCAGTGGGGGCTAGCACTGAAGCTTTCTTT; cdr3_aa: CASSPVGASTEAFF
clone_size: .; j_call: TRBJ2-1; d_call: .; v_call: TRBV5-1; cdr3_nt: TGCGCCAGCAGCAACCCAGACTATAAACCGTTCTTC; cdr3_aa: CASSNPDYKPFF
clone_size: .; j_call: TRBJ1-3; d_call: .; v_call: TRBV10-2; cdr3_nt: TGCGCCAGCACGTCTGGAAACACCATATATTTT; cdr3_aa: CASTSGNTIYF
clone_size: .; j_call: TRBJ1-6; d_call: .; v_call: TRBV3-1/TRBV3-2; cdr3_nt: TGTGCCAGCGGACAATCCAGCCTCACCGGGGGGAGCTCCTATAATTCACCCCTCCACTTT; cdr3_aa: CASGQSSLTGGSSYNSPLHF
clone_size: .; j_call: TRBJ2-3; d_call: TRBD2; v_call: TRBV29-1; cdr3_nt: TGCAGCGTTCGTGGACTAGCGGGCCTCACAGATACGCAGTATTTT; cdr3_aa: CSVRGLAGLTDTQYF
clone_size: .; j_call: TRBJ2-1; d_call: .; v_call: TRBV12-5; cdr3_nt: TGTGCTAGTGGTTTAGCGGTGAGCCATGAGCAGTTCTTC; cdr3_aa: CASGLAVSHEQFF
clone_size: .; j_call: TRBJ1-1; d_call: .; v_call: TRBV7-8; cdr3_nt: TGTGCCAGCAGCGCCGGGGGTACGGGTAAAGCTTTCTTT; cdr3_aa: CASSAGGTGKAFF
clone_size: few; j_call: TRBJ2-3; d_call: .; v_call: TRBV7-9; cdr3_nt: TGTGCCAGCAACCGGGTCGGGGTAGATACGCAGTATTTT; cdr3_aa: CASNRVGVDTQYF
clone_size: .; j_call: TRBJ1-4; d_call: TRBD1; v_call: TRBV6-5; cdr3_nt: TGTGCCAGCAGTTACTGGGTGGGACAGGGATTCGAAAAACTGTTTTTT; cdr3_aa: CASSYWVGQGFEKLFF
clone_size: few; j_call: TRBJ1-1; d_call: .; v_call: TRBV4-2; cdr3_nt: TGTGCCAGCAGCCAAGCCTCAGAGGCCATGAACACTGAAGCTTTCTTT; cdr3_aa: CASSQASEAMNTEAFF
clone_size: .; j_call: TRBJ1-4; d_call: TRBD1; v_call: TRBV6-1; cdr3_nt: TGTGCCAGCAGTGATCGACAGGGGGCTAATGAAAAACTGTTTTTT; cdr3_aa: CASSDRQGANEKLFF
clone_size: .; j_call: TRBJ1-1; d_call: TRBD1; v_call: TRBV6-5; cdr3_nt: TGTGCCAGCAGATCGACAGGGTCAGGTAGCACTGAAGCTTTCTTT; cdr3_aa: CASRSTGSGSTEAFF
clone_size: .; j_call: TRBJ1-6; d_call: .; v_call: TRBV18; cdr3_nt: TGTGCCAGCTCACCGACGACAGTCGATAATTCACCCCTCCACTTT; cdr3_aa: CASSPTTVDNSPLHF
clone_size: .; j_call: TRBJ2-1; d_call: TRBD1; v_call: TRBV5-1; cdr3_nt: TGCGCCAGCAGCTTGGTGGGACAGGGGTGGGATGAGCAGTTCTTC; cdr3_aa: CASSLVGQGWDEQFF
clone_size: .; j_call: TRBJ1-4; d_call: TRBD1; v_call: TRBV5-1; cdr3_nt: TGCGCCAGCAGCTACAGGGGGAGGGATGAAAAACTGTTTTTT; cdr3_aa: CASSYRGRDEKLFF
clone_size: once; j_call: TRBJ2-3; d_call: TRBD2; v_call: TRBV7-2; cdr3_nt: TGTGCCAGCAGCTTAGGAGCGGGAGGGCCCGCAGATACGCAGTATTTT; cdr3_aa: CASSLGAGGPADTQYF
clone_size: once; j_call: TRBJ2-1; d_call: TRBD1; v_call: TRBV7-3; cdr3_nt: TGTGCCAGCAGCCCCAAGGACAGGGTATTCCCCAATGAGCAGTTCTTC; cdr3_aa: CASSPKDRVFPNEQFF
clone_size: .; j_call: TRBJ1-2; d_call: TRBD1; v_call: TRBV6-5; cdr3_nt: TGTGCCAGCAGACCCCCTGGGACAGGTTATGGCTACACCTTC; cdr3_aa: CASRPPGTGYGYTF
clone_size: .; j_call: TRBJ2-1; d_call: .; v_call: TRBV19; cdr3_nt: TGTGCCAGTAGTGACAGGACGGTTGAGCAGTTCTTC; cdr3_aa: CASSDRTVEQFF
clone_size: .; j_call: TRBJ1-5; d_call: .; v_call: TRBV9; cdr3_nt: TGTGCCAGCAGCGTAGAGGGGCGAGAGCCCCAGCATTTT; cdr3_aa: CASSVEGREPQHF
clone_size: .; j_call: TRBJ2-1; d_call: TRBD2; v_call: TRBV24-1; cdr3_nt: TGTGCCACCAGTGATAACGGGAGGCTCGACAATGAGCAGTTCTTC; cdr3_aa: CATSDNGRLDNEQFF
clone_size: .; j_call: TRBJ1-6; d_call: TRBD1; v_call: TRBV7-9; cdr3_nt: TGTGCCAGCAACCAAATAACAGGGGGCAAGCGATCACCCCTCCACTTT; cdr3_aa: CASNQITGGKRSPLHF
clone_size: once; j_call: TRBJ2-1; d_call: TRBD2; v_call: TRBV10-3; cdr3_nt: TGTGCCATCAGTGAGCCCTTTTTAGCGGGAGACAATGAGCAGTTCTTC; cdr3_aa: CAISEPFLAGDNEQFF
clone_size: .; j_call: TRBJ1-2; d_call: TRBD1; v_call: TRBV5-8; cdr3_nt: TGTGCCAGCAGCTTCAGGGGACAGCCGCTTGTGGGGGGCTACACCTTC; cdr3_aa: CASSFRGQPLVGGYTF
clone_size: .; j_call: TRBJ2-1; d_call: .; v_call: TRBV29-1; cdr3_nt: TGCAGCGCATTACGGGGGACCGACATACGGGAGCAGTTCTTC; cdr3_aa: CSALRGTDIREQFF
clone_size: once; j_call: TRBJ1-4; d_call: TRBD1; v_call: TRBV3-1/TRBV3-2; cdr3_nt: TGTGCCAGCAGCCAAGTCCGAGGGGGCGAAAAACTGTTTTTT; cdr3_aa: CASSQVRGGEKLFF
clone_size: .; j_call: TRBJ2-3; d_call: TRBD2; v_call: TRBV6-6; cdr3_nt: TGTGCCAGCAGCCTTACGGGAGGACGCACAGATACGCAGTATTTT; cdr3_aa: CASSLTGGRTDTQYF